This T cell receptor beta chain was found in a study of T cells in Graves' hyperthyroidism and ophthalmopathy (dated by TCRdb to about 2019). Regarding the complete study: Peripheral blood samples were taken at initial diagnosis, before any treatment was given. A discovery cohort of about 100 patients, approximately 45 with Graves' ophthalmopathy and approximately 55 with stable Graves' hyperthyroidism, was used to find distinguishing TCR V-J signatures. Prospective prediction of ophthalmopathy was tested in an independent validation cohort of fewer than 20 hyperthyroidism patients and some 17 patients who later progressed to ophthalmopathy. The approximately 97 discovery patients were randomly divided into training and test sets at a 7:3 ratio. In addition, the study compared T-cell repertoires in thyroid tissue and in blood from about 6 Graves' hyperthyroidism patients. After blood sampling, hyperthyroidism patients were treated with methimazole at a starting dose of 30 mg daily, and ophthalmopathy patients were treated with high-dose intravenous methylprednisolone. TCR Vbeta CDR3 sequencing of around 130 peripheral blood samples (roughly 41 ophthalmopathy, about 74 hyperthyroidism and some 17 progressor patients) is reported in the paper.

In this sample, this clonotype turned up a few times. There is no known antigen for this receptor. There are no base qualities to consult, and no much larger clone falls within one base. A patient counted as having stable Graves' hyperthyroidism if no progression to ophthalmopathy occurred over 18 months of follow-up. The hyperthyroidism patients were between 18 and 65 years old and newly diagnosed, with a disease duration of less than 2 months. The study excluded patients with uncontrolled infections, other autoimmune diseases, pregnancy or lactation. Diagnoses relied on clinical symptoms, serum thyroxine and TRAb, thyroid ultrasound and orbital computed tomography. Ficoll-Paque density gradient centrifugation was used to isolate PBMCs from approximately 10 ml of fresh peripheral blood. Total RNA was extracted with Trizol reagent, and quality was checked on an Agilent 2100 Bioanalyzer. The CDR3 holds 13 amino acids from the cysteine to the phenylalanine. Just CDR3 DNA is preserved here, 39 bases in frame from base 1. V and J lose 4 bases and 2 bases, and a span of 9 bases separates them. From the germline V gene, CDR1 is MDHEN and CDR2 is SYDVKM.

General findings and caveats noted by the study authors: Most expanded thyroid clonotypes (frequency above 0.001) were also found in blood, which suggests that blood repertoires may mirror thyroid immune responses. In validation, the model predicted progression to ophthalmopathy with over 60% sensitivity and 72.22% specificity, a median of 6.5 months before onset. A model built on a 13 V-J signature distinguished ophthalmopathy from stable hyperthyroidism, reaching 85% to 90% sensitivity and around 81% specificity in cross-validation and 80%/75% in testing. Sample size was not statistically predetermined, and blinding of investigators to group allocation was not performed.

TCR beta CDR3 regions were amplified from RNA transcripts. The first round of RT-PCR for the TCR CDR3 was performed with the HTBI primer set and the Qiagen OneStep RT-PCR kit. Libraries were constructed in a second round of multiplex PCR, after which size selection and purification were performed. Paired-end sequencing of the libraries was performed with 100 bp reads on an Illumina HiSeq2000. Regarding the original processing steps: SOAPnuke was used to process the raw data, with reads discarded if the reads contained adapters or uncalled bases, had a mean Phred below 15, or lacked an exact constant-primer or identifier match. COPE v1.2.5 was used to merge the high-quality paired reads, and each unique nucleotide sequence was defined as a clonotype. MiTCR v1.1 was used to align clonotypes to the IMGT TRBV, TRBD and TRBJ reference segments. The analysis was restricted to V-J combinations with a frequency above 0.0001, which together covered approximately 99% of the repertoires. The TCS score was defined as the ratio of F50 (clonal expansion) to E x V (chaos), calculated using BLOSUM62-based TCRdist between CDR3 peptides within each V-J. Welch's t-statistics and random forest reduced 500 to 650 V-J features to roughly 13, which were used in a naive Bayes classifier (R e1071). The public reads were reanalyzed by TCRdb: fastp trimming at Q25, MiXCR alignment, in-frame beta chains only. Entries that share a CDR3 protein sequence are merged under the most common genes and DNA. These V and J calls derive from TCRdb rather than the authors' analysis. In this sample the table shows hundreds of thousands of distinct CDR3 sequences, over 11% of which occur a single time. The ten most abundant clones make up 20% to 25% of the sample.

The sample taken for sequencing was blood. The chain is assembled from TRBV28 and TRBJ2-7; the D gene remains uncertain. The TCR sequence derives from a woman aged 30 to 39 with Graves' hyperthyroidism. The DNA sequence is TGTGCCAGCAGTTCCCCTATCACCTACGAGCAGTACTTC. The encoded protein is CASSSPITYEQYF.